These T cell receptor beta chains were read from a single sample in a study of cytomegalovirus exposure and HLA in healthy donors. Here immunoSEQ multiplex PCR was the method, and the copy in TCRdb shows in-frame clones only, minus some. The repertoire has about 160,000 clones, roughly 80% of them found once; the top ten carry around 2.1%. Sequencing input: PBMCs. The origin of the receptors is a female donor in good health and CMV-seronegative. Each CDR3 is given with its conserved first and last residue.

V,CDR3
TRBV11-2,CASSRGLQETQYF
TRBV19,CASSIVYNRNYEQYF
TRBV7-2,CASSPGGYSDTQYF
TRBV6-1,CASSEIRGSNQPQHF
TRBV20-1,CSASPSVEAFF
TRBV5-6,CASSPIGQANYGYTF
TRBV6-1,CASMRGRGWDTQYF
TRBV30,CAWQEGLRTGELFF
TRBV10-1,CASSESVAGGPETQYF
TRBV29-1,CSVRFSGANVLTF
TRBV27,CASSFAQDNEQFF
TRBV5-5,CASGKGAGGDTGELFF
TRBV4-2,CASSPGGDRDYEQYF
TRBV5-4,CASSFAPGSYEQYF
TRBV5-1,CASSLRGLNTGELFF
TRBV5-1,CASSASPRDTEAFF
TRBV6-1,CASSLNRDRANIQYF
TRBV5-1,CASSSETGNRATEAFF
TRBV9,CASSSQGPGTEAFF
TRBV9,CASSSQGTDTQYF
TRBV19,CASRHPGLAGGNEQFF
TRBV19,CASSIAHRGNQPQHF
TRBV7-3,CASSTQGGYSTDTQYF
TRBV7-9,CASSSLETRSTNEQYF
TRBV27,CASSPRAGTEAFF
TRBV5-1,CASSEQGTNEKLFF
TRBV4-1,CASSPRTAYEQYF
TRBV6-1,CASSEDRAVNTEAFF
TRBV18,CASSPSRLVAGVDQFF
TRBV5-8,CASSLGSTGGGYGYTF
TRBV5-1,CASSSLDSLNYEQYF
TRBV5-1,CASSLDLADLSYNEQFF
TRBV5-4,CASSRDTNTEAFF
TRBV5-5,CASSEGGSGGYTF
TRBV5-4,CASSPTANTEAFF
TRBV18,CASSPFTGTGPNTEAFF
TRBV30,CAWSFGGREKLFF
TRBV4-2,CASSQEEAGAPYNEQFF
TRBV19,CASTPGQGGYYEQYF